The 25 T cell receptor beta chains below come from one sample, sequenced in a study of blood T cells in healthy people across ages. It was with a sample-barcoded 5' primer and a J-beta primer mix that a second PCR of roughly 7 to 12 cycles was run. TCRdb redid the calling of the 5' RACE reads with MiXCR, one entry per CDR3 protein. This table holds approximately 1.5 million distinct CDR3 sequences, approximately 43% found once. Sequencing was carried out using blood. Every receptor here comes from a young woman in good health.

This clonotype was detected only once. V and J are TRBV7-2 and TRBJ2-7; D is possibly TRBD2 (5 bases). V was pared by 4 bases and J by 6 bases, with 10 bases between. Germline values: CDR1 SGHTA, CDR2 FQGNSA. CDR3 length equals 12 residues. The CDR3, as DNA: TGTGCCAGCAGCTCCTATGGGAGCGAGCAGTACTTC. Protein: CASSSYGSEQYF.

The genes are TRBV7-2 and TRBJ2-4, with TRBD2 matching 11 bases. The V segment lost 5 bases and the J segment 0 bases; nucleotides outside the gene matches: 3. CDR3 length equals 16 residues. Germline CDR1 SGHTA, CDR2 FQGNSA. The CDR3 sequence is CASSITSGGAKNIQYF. The CDR3, as DNA: TGTGCCAGCAGCATCACTAGCGGGGGAGCCAAAAACATTCAGTACTTC.

The chain has TRBV11-3 and TRBJ2-1; D remains unclear. Germline values: CDR1 SGHNT, CDR2 YENEEA. V gave up 4 bases and J gave up 3 bases, with 10 bases separating them. CDR3 length equals 14 residues. The CDR3 coding sequence is TGTGCCAGCAGCTCGACGGTAAACTACAATGAGCAGTTCTTC. Protein: CASSSTVNYNEQFF.

This clonotype was observed a handful of times. The rearrangement uses TRBV27 and TRBJ2-3; 7 nucleotides align to TRBD1. J was trimmed by 1 base and V by 5 bases; bases with no gene match: 3. Germline loops: CDR1 MNHEY, CDR2 SMNVEV (reference sequence). The CDR3 length is 14 residues. CDR3 nucleotides: TGTGCCAGCAGTAACAGGGGTCGCACAGATACGCAGTATTTT. This codes for CASSNRGRTDTQYF.

The V call is TRBV4-3, the J call TRBJ1-2; D ambiguous. Per the germline V gene, CDR1 is LGHNA and CDR2 is YSLEER. Trimming cost V 2 bases and J 4 bases, with 8 bases left between them. The CDR3 covers 13 residues. For the CDR3, the DNA is TGCGCCAGCAGCCAATCTCCCACCTATGGCTACACCTTC. It yields the protein CASSQSPTYGYTF.

CDR3 bases: TGTGCCAGCAGCTTGCGGGAGGGCCTTCATGAGCAGTTCTTC. It is translated as CASSLREGLHEQFF. This chain connects TRBV7-6 to TRBJ2-1, with 9 bases identical to TRBD2. The CDR3 sequence is 14 residues long. Per the germline V gene, CDR1 is SGHVS and CDR2 is FNYEAQ. V lost 3 bases to trimming and J lost 8 bases; unmatched junction nucleotides: 5. Drawing the rest from reference TRBV7-6 and TRBJ2-1, the complete variable domain is GAGVSQSPRYKVTKRGQDVALRCDPISGHVSLYWYRQALGQGPEFLTYFNYEAQQDKSGLPNDRFSAERPEGSISTLTIQRTEQRDSAMYRCASSLREGLHEQFFGPGTRLTVL.

The chain links TRBV11-3 to TRBJ1-6; D is unclear. Trimming took 3 bases from V and 7 from J, leaving 13 bases between them. The CDR3 runs to 15 residues. CDR1 and CDR2 (germline): SGHNT, YENEEA. CDR3 nucleotides: TGTGCCAGCAGCTTTACTAATGCACCGAATTCACCCCTCCACTTT. Encoded protein: CASSFTNAPNSPLHF. The whole variable domain, filled in from reference TRBV11-3 and TRBJ1-6, reads EAGVVQSPRYKIIEKKQPVAFWCNPISGHNTLYWYLQNLGQGPELLIRYENEEAVDDSQLPKDRFSAERLKGVDSTLKIQPAELGDSAVYLCASSFTNAPNSPLHFGNGTRLTVT.

The chain recombines TRBV11-2 with TRBJ2-5; possibly TRBD1 for D (5 bases). Trimming shortened V by 4 bases and J by 11 bases, and 17 bases separated the two germline ends. Per the germline V gene, CDR1 is SGHAT and CDR2 is FQNNGV. The CDR3 loop spans 13 amino acids. The CDR3 protein is CASSSPMDTEQYF. The CDR3 coding sequence is TGTGCCAGCAGCTCCCCCATGGACACTGAGCAGTACTTC.

Concerning this clonotype itself: A much larger clonotype is one base distant, so this may be a read error. J is TRBJ2-1 and V is TRBV5-1; TRBD2 aligns across 8 bases. V was clipped by 4 bases and J by 5 bases; unmatched bases: 5. CDR3 length: 14 amino acids. Germline lookup yields CDR1 SGHRS and CDR2 YFSETQ. The CDR3 DNA is TGCGCCAGCAGCGCCCGTAGCGGGAACAATGAGCAGTTCTTC. Its translation is CASSARSGNNEQFF. Full variable domain (missing parts from reference TRBV5-1 and TRBJ2-1): KAGVTQTPRYLIKTRGQQVTLSCSPISGHRSVSWYQQTPGQGLQFLFEYFSETQRNKGNFPGRFSGRQFSNSRSEMNVSTLELGDSALYLCASSARSGNNEQFFGPGTRLTVL.

V gene TRBV11-2 combines with J gene TRBJ2-1; possible D gene TRBD2, 6 bases. Germline V gene sequence: CDR1 SGHAT, CDR2 FQNNGV. The CDR3 is 15 amino acids. V lost 7 bases and J 4 bases, leaving 17 bases between the germline ends. As DNA, the CDR3 is TGTGCCAGCAATGCGCGCCGCGGGGTATACAATGAGCAGTTCTTC. Protein: CASNARRGVYNEQFF.

This clonotype was seen a few times. The CDR3 protein is CASSGSGGPLVRNEQFF. CDR3 coding DNA: TGTGCCAGCAGCGGATCCGGGGGACCCCTTGTACGCAATGAGCAGTTCTTC. The chain has TRBV9 and TRBJ2-1, with D perhaps TRBD2 (6 bases). V gave up 3 bases and J gave up 6 bases, with 22 bases separating them. CDR3 length: 17 residues. Germline V lookup: CDR1 SGDLS, CDR2 YYNGEE.

This clonotype appeared many times. The CDR3 nucleotides are TGTGCCAGCAGCCTCGGACAGGGTTATAATTCACCCCTCCACTTT. This encodes CASSLGQGYNSPLHF. The chain has TRBV12-3 or TRBV12-4 and TRBJ1-6, with TRBD1 identical over 8 bases. After removal of 6 bases from V and 4 bases from J, the junction contained 5 bases not matched to a gene. CDR3 length: 15 amino acids.

This clonotype was counted between two and nine times. The chain combines TRBV30 with TRBJ1-1; D is unclear. Trimming cost V 0 bases and J 0 bases, with 8 bases left between them. The CDR3 totals 14 residues. CDR1 GTSNPN and CDR2 SVGIG come from the germline V gene (reference sequence). CDR3 sequence (DNA): TGTGCCTGGAGTGTTGGGGTCATGAACACTGAAGCTTTCTTT. Protein sequence: CAWSVGVMNTEAFF.

The chain combines TRBV6-6 with TRBJ1-6; 8 nucleotides match TRBD1. The CDR3 extends over 15 amino acids. In germline, CDR1 is MNHNY, CDR2 SVGAGI (reference sequence). Trimming removed 6 bases from V and 7 bases from J; junction bases left unmatched: 8. DNA of the CDR3: TGTGCCAGCAGCGGGACAGGCGCTGTAAATTCACCCCTCCACTTT. This codes for CASSGTGAVNSPLHF.

This clonotype turned up a few times. The chain joins TRBV11-2 to TRBJ2-7; D unresolved. The CDR3 extends over 14 amino acids. Trimming removed 3 bases from V and 3 bases from J, with 12 bases in between. The germline gives CDR1 SGHAT, CDR2 FQNNGV. The CDR3 here is CASSFWETDYEQYF. The CDR3 bases are TGTGCCAGCAGCTTTTGGGAAACCGACTACGAGCAGTACTTC.

This clonotype was observed a few times. The J gene is TRBJ1-2, the V gene TRBV20-1; D is perhaps TRBD1 (5 bases). Germline CDR1 reads DFQATT; CDR2 reads SNEGSKA (reference sequence). Trimming took 6 bases from V and 8 from J, leaving 19 bases between them. This CDR3 is built from 13 residues. The CDR3 DNA sequence: TGCAGTGCGCAGGGTGGACCCTGGGAGGGCTACACCTTC. It codes for CSAQGGPWEGYTF.

The V call is TRBV21-1, the J call TRBJ2-4; the table's TRBD1 call for D was not verified on the DNA. TRBV21-1 is designated a pseudogene. This CDR3 comprises 19 residues. The CDR3 bases are TGTGCCAGCAGCATTTGGGACAGGGACACAGTGATGGCCAAAAACATTCAGTACTTC. Translated: CASSIWDRDTVMAKNIQYF.

This clonotype showed up just a few times. The V call is TRBV7-2, the J call TRBJ1-5; D gene unclear. The ends were cut back, 1 base at V and 9 bases at J, with 13 bases in the middle. This CDR3 has 14 residues. Germline CDR1 SGHTA, CDR2 FQGNSA. CDR3 sequence reads: CASSLVTAASPQHF. As DNA, the CDR3 is TGTGCCAGCAGCTTAGTAACAGCCGCATCGCCCCAGCATTTT.

The gene calls are TRBV6-6 and TRBJ2-3; 7 nucleotides match TRBD2. Germline-derived CDR1 and CDR2 are MNHNY and SVGAGI (reference sequence). V lost 7 bases and J lost 0; bases outside the gene matches: 4. The CDR3 loop spans 14 amino acids. In nucleotides, the CDR3 is TGTGCCAGCACCCTTAGCGGGAGCACAGATACGCAGTATTTT. As protein: CASTLSGSTDTQYF.

This chain links TRBV27 with TRBJ2-3, with 8 bases aligning to TRBD2. J gave up 7 bases and V 5 bases, and 11 bases lay outside the gene matches. The length of the CDR3 is 15 residues. Germline V gives CDR1 MNHEY, CDR2 SMNVEV (reference sequence). The CDR3 is CASSQYSGGGNTQYF. DNA for the CDR3: TGTGCCAGCAGTCAGTACTCGGGAGGGGGGAATACGCAGTATTTT.

This clonotype showed up many times. The chain recombines TRBV25-1 with TRBJ2-1; 7 nucleotides match TRBD2. This CDR3 comprises 14 residues. The J segment lost 8 bases and the V segment lost 7 bases, leaving 11 bases of the junction unmatched. Germline V gene lookup returns CDR1 MGHDK and CDR2 SYGVNS. CDR3 in amino acids: CASTLGGGSDEQFF. The CDR3 DNA sequence: TGTGCCAGCACCCTTGGGGGGGGGTCCGATGAGCAGTTCTTC.

The chain has TRBV7-2 and TRBJ1-6, with D hard to call. Trimming shortened V by 5 bases and J by 8 bases, and 13 bases separated the two germline ends. The CDR3 consists of 14 residues. Germline V lookup: CDR1 SGHTA, CDR2 FQGNSA. CDR3 region: CASSAGLRDSPLHF. Here the CDR3 DNA reads TGTGCCAGCAGCGCCGGGCTGCGGGATTCACCCCTCCACTTT.

This clonotype turned up a few times. V and J are TRBV12-3 or TRBV12-4 and TRBJ2-7; D may be TRBD1 (6 bases). V was trimmed by 6 bases and J by 4 bases, leaving 16 bases between them. The CDR3 spans 14 residues. CDR3 amino acids: CASSTGLGRYEQYF. Written as DNA, the CDR3 is TGTGCCAGCAGCACAGGGTTGGGGCGTTACGAGCAGTACTTC.

Only a few counts were recorded for this clonotype. The chain links TRBV12-3 or TRBV12-4 to TRBJ2-3, with 11 positions matching TRBD2. V lost 5 bases to trimming and J lost 4 bases; unmatched junction nucleotides: 14. The CDR3 loop spans 18 amino acids. The CDR3: CASSHPGLADLRADTQYF. The CDR3, as DNA: TGTGCCAGCAGTCATCCGGGACTAGCGGATTTGAGGGCAGATACGCAGTATTTT.

The chain employs TRBV6-2 or TRBV6-3 and TRBJ1-1; tentative D call: TRBD1 (6 bases). V lost 8 bases and J lost 5, with 21 bases in between. CDR1 and CDR2 (germline): MNHEY, SVGEGT. The CDR3 sequence is 15 residues long. CDR3 DNA sequence: TGTGCCAGCTTACTAGGGGGAACAGGGAAAACTGAAGCTTTCTTT. It is translated as CASLLGGTGKTEAFF.